This T cell receptor beta chain was identified in a study of cytomegalovirus exposure and HLA in healthy donors. A remark on this clone: Its antigen is not known.

The study, taken as a whole, reports: The study listed 164 cytomegalovirus-associated TCR beta chains.

The CDR3 contains 16 residues. With 1 base removed from V and 0 bases from J, the gap between germline ends came to 10 bases. Germline V gene sequence: CDR1 SGHNT, CDR2 YYREEE (reference sequence). The PCR was carried out with 60 Vbeta primers and 13 Jbeta primers. Clones were read by immunoSEQ multiplex PCR, and TCRdb kept only the in-frame ones, dropping some. The table lists some 69,000 clones, around 72% of them singletons, with around 15% in the top ten. The clonotype originates from a male donor in good health and CMV-seropositive. The chain recombines TRBV5-4 with TRBJ2-2; the D gene is possibly TRBD1 (5 bases). Sequencing used PBMCs. The CDR3 nucleotides are TGTGCCAGCAGCTTGCGAGACAGTGCGAACACCGGGGAGCTGTTTTTT. Its translation is CASSLRDSANTGELFF.